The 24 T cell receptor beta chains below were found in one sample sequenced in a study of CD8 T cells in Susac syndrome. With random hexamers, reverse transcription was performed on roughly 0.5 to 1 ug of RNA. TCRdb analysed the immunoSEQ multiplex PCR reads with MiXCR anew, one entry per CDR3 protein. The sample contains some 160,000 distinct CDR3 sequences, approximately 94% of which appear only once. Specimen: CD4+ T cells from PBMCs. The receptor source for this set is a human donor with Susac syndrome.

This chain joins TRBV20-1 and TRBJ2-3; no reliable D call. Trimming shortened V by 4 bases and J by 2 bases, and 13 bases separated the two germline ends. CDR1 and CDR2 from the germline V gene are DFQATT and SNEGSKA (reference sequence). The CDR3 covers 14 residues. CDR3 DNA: TGCAGTGCTATCACCCCGGCCCTCACAGATACGCAGTATTTT. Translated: CSAITPALTDTQYF.

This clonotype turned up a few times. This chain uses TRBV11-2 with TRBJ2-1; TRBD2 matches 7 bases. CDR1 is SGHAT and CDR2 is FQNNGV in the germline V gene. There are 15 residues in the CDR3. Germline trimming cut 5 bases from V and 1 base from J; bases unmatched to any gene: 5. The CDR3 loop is CASSQLARSYNEQFF. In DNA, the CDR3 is TGTGCCAGCAGCCAACTAGCGAGGTCCTACAATGAGCAGTTCTTC.

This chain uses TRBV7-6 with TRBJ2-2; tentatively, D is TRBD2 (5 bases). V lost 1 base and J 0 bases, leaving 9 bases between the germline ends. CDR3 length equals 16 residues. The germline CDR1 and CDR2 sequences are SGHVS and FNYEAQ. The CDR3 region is CASSLDGNANTGELFF. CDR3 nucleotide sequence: TGTGCCAGCAGCTTAGACGGGAACGCGAACACCGGGGAGCTGTTTTTT.

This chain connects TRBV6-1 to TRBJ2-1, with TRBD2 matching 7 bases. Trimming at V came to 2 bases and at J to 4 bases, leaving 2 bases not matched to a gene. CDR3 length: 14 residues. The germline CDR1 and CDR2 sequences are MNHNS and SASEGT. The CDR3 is CASSELAEYNEQFF. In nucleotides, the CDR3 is TGTGCCAGCAGTGAACTAGCGGAGTACAATGAGCAGTTCTTC.

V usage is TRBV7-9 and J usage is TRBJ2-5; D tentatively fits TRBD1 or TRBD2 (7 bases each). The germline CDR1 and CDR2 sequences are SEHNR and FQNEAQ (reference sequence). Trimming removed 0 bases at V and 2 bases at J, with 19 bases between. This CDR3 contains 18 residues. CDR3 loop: CASSLAGGTASLQETQYF. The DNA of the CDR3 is TGTGCCAGCAGCTTAGCGGGGGGGACAGCCTCGTTACAAGAGACCCAGTACTTC.

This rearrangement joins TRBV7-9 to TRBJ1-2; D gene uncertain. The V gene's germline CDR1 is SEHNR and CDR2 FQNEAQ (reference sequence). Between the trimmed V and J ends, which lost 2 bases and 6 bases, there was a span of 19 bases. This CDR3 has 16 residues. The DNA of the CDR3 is TGTGCCAGCAGCTTATTTTCCACTCAAAGTCGTGATGGCTACACCTTC. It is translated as CASSLFSTQSRDGYTF.

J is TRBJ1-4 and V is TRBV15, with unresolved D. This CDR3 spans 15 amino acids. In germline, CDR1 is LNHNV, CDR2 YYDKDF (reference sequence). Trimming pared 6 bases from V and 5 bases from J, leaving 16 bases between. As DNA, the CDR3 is TGTGCCACCAGACAGTCCGCACTTCCAAATGAAAAACTGTTTTTT. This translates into CATRQSALPNEKLFF.

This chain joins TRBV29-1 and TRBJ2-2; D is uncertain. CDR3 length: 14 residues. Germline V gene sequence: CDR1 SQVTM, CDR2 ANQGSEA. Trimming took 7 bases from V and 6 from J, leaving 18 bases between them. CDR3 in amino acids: CSATLPKTSGELFF. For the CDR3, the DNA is TGCAGCGCTACCCTCCCGAAGACATCCGGGGAGCTGTTTTTT.

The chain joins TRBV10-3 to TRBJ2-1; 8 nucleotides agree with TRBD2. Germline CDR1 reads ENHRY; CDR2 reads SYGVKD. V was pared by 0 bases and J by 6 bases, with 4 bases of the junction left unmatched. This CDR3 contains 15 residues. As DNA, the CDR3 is TGTGCCATCAGTGAGTCTGGCGGGGGGCTCAATGAGCAGTTCTTC. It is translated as CAISESGGGLNEQFF.

CDR3 nucleotides: TGTGCCAGCAGCCTACAGGGCGCGATTTACAATGAGCAGTTCTTC. Residues: CASSLQGAIYNEQFF. The rearrangement joins TRBV5-5 to TRBJ2-1; maybe TRBD1 (6 bases). Germline values: CDR1 SGHKS, CDR2 YYEKEE (reference sequence). The CDR3 is made up of 15 amino acids. The V end lost 4 bases, the J end lost 4 bases, and 15 bases lay between the germline ends.

The CDR3 nucleotides are TGTGCCAGCAGCCAAGCGGTTGTGGGGCCGATTAGCTCCTACGAGCAGTACTTC. The encoded protein is CASSQAVVGPISSYEQYF. V gene TRBV14 combines with J gene TRBJ2-7; D may be TRBD1 (5 bases). Germline-derived CDR1 and CDR2 are SGHDN and FVKESK. The CDR3 contains 18 residues. V shed 1 base and J shed 0 bases, with 19 bases lying between them.

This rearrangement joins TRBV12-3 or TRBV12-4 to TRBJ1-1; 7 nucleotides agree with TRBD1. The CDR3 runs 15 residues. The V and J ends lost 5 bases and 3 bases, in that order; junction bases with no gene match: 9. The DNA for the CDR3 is TGTGCCAGCAGTCCCGGCGACAGGGTAGACACTGAAGCTTTCTTT. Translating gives CASSPGDRVDTEAFF.

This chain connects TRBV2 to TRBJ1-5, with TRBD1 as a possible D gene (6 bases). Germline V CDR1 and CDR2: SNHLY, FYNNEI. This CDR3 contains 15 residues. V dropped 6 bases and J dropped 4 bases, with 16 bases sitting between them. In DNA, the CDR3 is TGTGCCAGCAGCCCCGCCGGGGGGCGTAATCAGCCCCAGCATTTT. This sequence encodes CASSPAGGRNQPQHF.

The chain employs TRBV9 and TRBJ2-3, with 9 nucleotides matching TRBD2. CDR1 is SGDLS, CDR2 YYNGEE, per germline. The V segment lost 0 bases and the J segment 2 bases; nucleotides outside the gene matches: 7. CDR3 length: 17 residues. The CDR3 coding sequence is TGTGCCAGCAGCGTAGATCCGGGACTAGCCTTCACAGATACGCAGTATTTT. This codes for CASSVDPGLAFTDTQYF. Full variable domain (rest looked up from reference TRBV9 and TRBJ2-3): DSGVTQTPKHLITATGQRVTLRCSPRSGDLSVYWYQQSLDQGLQFLIQYYNGEERAKGNILERFSAQQFPDLHSELNLSSLELGDSALYFCASSVDPGLAFTDTQYFGPGTRLTVL.

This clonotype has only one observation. CDR3 nucleotide sequence: TGTGCCAGCAGCCAAGTCGCCGGAGCGGGCTACACCTTC. Protein sequence: CASSQVAGAGYTF. The chain is built from TRBV3-1 and TRBJ1-2; D unclear. Germline lookup yields CDR1 LGHDT and CDR2 YNNKEL (reference sequence). The CDR3 extends over 13 amino acids. The V and J ends lost 1 base and 8 bases respectively, with 11 bases between them.

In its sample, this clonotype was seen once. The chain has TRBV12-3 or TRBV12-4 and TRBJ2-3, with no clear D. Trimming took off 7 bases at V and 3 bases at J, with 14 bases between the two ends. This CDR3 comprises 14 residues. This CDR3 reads CASTKGLGTDTQYF. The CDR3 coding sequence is TGTGCCAGCACAAAAGGTTTGGGGACAGATACGCAGTATTTT.

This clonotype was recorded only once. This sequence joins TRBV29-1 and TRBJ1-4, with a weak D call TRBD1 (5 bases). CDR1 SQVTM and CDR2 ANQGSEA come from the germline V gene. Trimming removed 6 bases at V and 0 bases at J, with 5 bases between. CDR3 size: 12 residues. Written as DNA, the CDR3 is TGCAGCGTGGGGGCAACTAATGAAAAACTGTTTTTT. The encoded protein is CSVGATNEKLFF. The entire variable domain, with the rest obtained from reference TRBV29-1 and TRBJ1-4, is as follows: SAVISQKPSRDICQRGTSLTIQCQVDSQVTMMFWYRQQPGQSLTLIATANQGSEATYESGFVIDKFPISRPNLTFSTLTVSNMSPEDSSIYLCSVGATNEKLFFGSGTQLSVL.

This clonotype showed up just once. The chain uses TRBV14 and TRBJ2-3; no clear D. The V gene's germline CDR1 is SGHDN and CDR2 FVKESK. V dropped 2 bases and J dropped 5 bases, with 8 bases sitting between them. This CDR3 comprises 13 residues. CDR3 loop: CASSQKVLDTQYF. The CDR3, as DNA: TGTGCCAGCAGCCAAAAAGTTCTAGATACGCAGTATTTT.

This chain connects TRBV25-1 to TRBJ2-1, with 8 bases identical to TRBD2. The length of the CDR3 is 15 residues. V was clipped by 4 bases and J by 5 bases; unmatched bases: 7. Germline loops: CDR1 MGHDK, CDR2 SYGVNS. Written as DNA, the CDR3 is TGTGCCAGCAGTGGACCGACTAGCGACCACAATGAGCAGTTCTTC. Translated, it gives CASSGPTSDHNEQFF.

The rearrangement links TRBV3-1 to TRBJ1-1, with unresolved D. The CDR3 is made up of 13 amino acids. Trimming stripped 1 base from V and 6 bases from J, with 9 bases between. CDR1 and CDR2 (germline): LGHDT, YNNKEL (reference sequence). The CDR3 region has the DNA TGTGCCAGCAGCCAAGGTCCTTCGCCTGAAGCTTTCTTT. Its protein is CASSQGPSPEAFF.

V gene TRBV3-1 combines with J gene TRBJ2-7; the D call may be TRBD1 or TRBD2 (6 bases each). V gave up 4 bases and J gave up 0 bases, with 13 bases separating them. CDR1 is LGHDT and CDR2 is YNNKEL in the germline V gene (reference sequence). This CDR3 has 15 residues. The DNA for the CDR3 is TGTGCCAGCAGCCTGAGGGGGGTGTACTCCTACGAGCAGTACTTC. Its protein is CASSLRGVYSYEQYF.

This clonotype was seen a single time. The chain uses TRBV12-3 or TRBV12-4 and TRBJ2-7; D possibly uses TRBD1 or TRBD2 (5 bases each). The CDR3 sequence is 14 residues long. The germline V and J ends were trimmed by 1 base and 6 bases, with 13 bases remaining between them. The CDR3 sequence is CASSLDAGTSEQYF. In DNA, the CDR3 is TGTGCCAGCAGTTTAGATGCAGGGACGAGCGAGCAGTACTTC.

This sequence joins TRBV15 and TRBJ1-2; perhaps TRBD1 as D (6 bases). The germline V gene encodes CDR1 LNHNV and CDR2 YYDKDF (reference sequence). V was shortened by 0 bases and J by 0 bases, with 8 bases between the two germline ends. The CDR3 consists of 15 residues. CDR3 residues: CATSREGAPNYGYTF. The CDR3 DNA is TGTGCCACCAGCAGAGAGGGGGCCCCTAACTATGGCTACACCTTC.

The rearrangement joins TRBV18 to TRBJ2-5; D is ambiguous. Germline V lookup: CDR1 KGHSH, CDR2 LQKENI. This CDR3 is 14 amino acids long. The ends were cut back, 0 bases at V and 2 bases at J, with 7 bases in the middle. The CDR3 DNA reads TGTGCCAGCTCACCACCGAACTCTCAAGAGACCCAGTACTTC. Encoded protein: CASSPPNSQETQYF. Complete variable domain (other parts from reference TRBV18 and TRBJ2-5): NAGVMQNPRHLVRRRGQEARLRCSPMKGHSHVYWYRQLPEEGLKFMVYLQKENIIDESGMPKERFSAEFPKEGPSILRIQQVVRGDSAAYFCASSPPNSQETQYFGPGTRLLVL.